This T cell receptor beta chain was found in a study of PD-1 blockade in classical Hodgkin lymphoma. The time point was: cycle 4 day 1 (C4D1), after 6 weeks of nivolumab. Autologous stem cell transplantation was followed by relapse in every patient, and brentuximab vedotin exposure varied. This clone was counted a single time. Profiled with immunoSEQ multiplex PCR; TCRdb holds only in-frame clones, not every one. Of 27,000 or so clones listed, roughly 72% are singletons. The CDR3 spans 13 residues. Between the trimmed V and J ends, which lost 7 bases and 4 bases, there was a span of 13 bases. Germline CDR1 MDHEN, CDR2 SYDVKM.

Sequences were derived from peripheral blood mononuclear cells (PBMCs), sampled before the fourth cycle of nivolumab. This TCR came from a human donor with classical Hodgkin lymphoma. The V and J genes are TRBV28 and TRBJ2-5; D possibly matches TRBD1 or TRBD2 (5 bases each). The CDR3 loop is CASMWGMGETQYF. DNA for the CDR3: TGTGCCAGCATGTGGGGGATGGGAGAGACCCAGTACTTC.